The TCR beta chain described here comes from a study of T cell responses to AZD1222 COVID-19 vaccine. Produced via immunoSEQ multiplex PCR; TCRdb's table is partial and in-frame only. Seen here are under 25,000 clones, almost 85% observed once, and the top ten hold roughly 15%. As concerns this clone: No antigen is known for it.

Germline assignment: CDR1 SNHLY and CDR2 FYNNEI. The CDR3 contains 13 residues. V lost 7 bases to trimming and J lost 1 base, with 8 bases between them. Pooling covered second doses at about 4 or about 12 weeks. Notes on the study in general: Rises in breadth and depth of Spike-specific TCRs came after two AZD1222 doses. Baseline serostatus was positive in only a handful of AZD1222 recipients. Clonal diversity was possibly underestimated; the donors were predominantly white British and more often female.

The sequencing used peripheral blood, collected 28 days after the second AZD1222 dose. V is TRBV2 and J is TRBJ1-5; D remains ambiguous. This receptor was obtained from an adult who received the AZD1222 COVID-19 vaccine. CDR3 nucleotide sequence: TGTGCCAGCAATCTCTGGAGCAATCAGCCCCAGCATTTT. It is translated as CASNLWSNQPQHF.